This T cell receptor (beta chain) was sequenced in a study of tumor-infiltrating lymphocytes in primary liver carcinoma. Study conclusions and caveats: Compared with blood, tumor repertoires held significantly more in their top 250 clones.

For this clonotype: Its antigen is not known.

The CDR3 spans 17 residues. The germline V gene encodes CDR1 SGHAT and CDR2 FQDESV (reference sequence). V lost 7 bases to trimming and J lost 4 bases; unmatched junction nucleotides: 17. Synthesis of TCR beta cDNA was carried out from 500 ng total RNA with a constant-region primer. Investigators got TCR beta libraries out of three nested multiplex PCR rounds, done with slightly modified ARM-PCR. Forward primers for TRBV1-TRBV30 and a C-beta reverse primer served the first two PCR rounds, at roughly 10 cycles each. MiXCR, run by TCRdb on the multiplex PCR reads, gives a single entry per CDR3 protein. The sample has some 320,000 distinct CDR3 sequences; 50% to 70% are singletons. They got blood RNA out of unsorted whole blood and also pulled out germline DNA.

Sequenced material: peripheral blood. The V and J genes are TRBV11-1 and TRBJ2-3, with 7 bases lining up with TRBD2. The source is a man aged 35 to 55 with primary liver carcinoma and hepatitis B virus infection. As DNA, the CDR3 is TGTGCCAGCACCACTCAAAAAGGCGGGAGCTTTTCAGATACGCAGTATTTT. Translating it yields CASTTQKGGSFSDTQYF.